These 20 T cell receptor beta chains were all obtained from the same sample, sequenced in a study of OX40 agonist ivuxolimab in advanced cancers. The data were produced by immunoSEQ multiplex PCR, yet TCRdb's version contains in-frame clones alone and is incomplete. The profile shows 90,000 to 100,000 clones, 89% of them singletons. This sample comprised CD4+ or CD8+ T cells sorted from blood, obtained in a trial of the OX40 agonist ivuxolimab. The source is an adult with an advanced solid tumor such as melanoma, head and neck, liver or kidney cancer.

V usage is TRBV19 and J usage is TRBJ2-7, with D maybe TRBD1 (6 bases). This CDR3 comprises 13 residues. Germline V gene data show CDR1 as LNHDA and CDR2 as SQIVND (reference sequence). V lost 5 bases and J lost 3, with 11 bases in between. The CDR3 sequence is CASSPQQGYEQYF. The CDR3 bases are TGTGCCAGTAGTCCACAACAGGGCTACGAGCAGTACTTC.

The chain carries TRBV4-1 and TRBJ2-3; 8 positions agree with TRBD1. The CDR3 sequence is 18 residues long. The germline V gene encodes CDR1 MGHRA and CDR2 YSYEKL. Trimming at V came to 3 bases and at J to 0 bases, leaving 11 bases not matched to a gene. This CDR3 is CASSHSRATGASTDTQYF. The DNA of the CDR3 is TGCGCCAGCAGCCACTCAAGAGCGACAGGGGCTAGCACAGATACGCAGTATTTT.

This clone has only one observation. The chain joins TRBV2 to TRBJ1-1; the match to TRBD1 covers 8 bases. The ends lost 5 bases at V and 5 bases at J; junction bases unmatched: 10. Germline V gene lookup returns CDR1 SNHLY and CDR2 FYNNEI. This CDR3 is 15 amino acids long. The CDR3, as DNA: TGTGCCAGCAGTTATCAGACAGGGGCCGGGACTGAAGCTTTCTTT. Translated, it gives CASSYQTGAGTEAFF. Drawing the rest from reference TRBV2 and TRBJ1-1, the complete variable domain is EPEVTQTPSHQVTQMGQEVILRCVPISNHLYFYWYRQILGQKVEFLVSFYNNEISEKSEIFDDQFSVERPDGSNFTLKIRSTKLEDSAMYFCASSYQTGAGTEAFFGQGTRLTVV.

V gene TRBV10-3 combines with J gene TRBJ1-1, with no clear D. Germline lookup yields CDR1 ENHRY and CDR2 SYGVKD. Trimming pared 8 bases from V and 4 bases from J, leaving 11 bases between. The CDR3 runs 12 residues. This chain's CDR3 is CAIGPLGTEAFF. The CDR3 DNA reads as TGTGCCATCGGCCCCCTGGGCACTGAAGCTTTCTTT.

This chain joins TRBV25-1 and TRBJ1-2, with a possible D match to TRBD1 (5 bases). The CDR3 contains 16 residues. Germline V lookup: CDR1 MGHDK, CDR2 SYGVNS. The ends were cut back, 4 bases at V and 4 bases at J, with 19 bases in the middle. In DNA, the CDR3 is TGTGCCAGCAGTGCCCATACCGGGACGGAACTCTATGGCTACACCTTC. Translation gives CASSAHTGTELYGYTF.

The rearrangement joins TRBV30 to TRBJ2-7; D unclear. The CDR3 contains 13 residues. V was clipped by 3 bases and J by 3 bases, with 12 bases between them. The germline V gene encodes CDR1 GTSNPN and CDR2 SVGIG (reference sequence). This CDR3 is CAWSHDTIYEQYF. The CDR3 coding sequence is TGTGCCTGGAGCCATGACACGATCTACGAGCAGTACTTC. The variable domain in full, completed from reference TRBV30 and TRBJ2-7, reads SQTIHQWPATLVQPVGSPLSLECTVEGTSNPNLYWYRQAAGRGLQLLFYSVGIGQISSEVPQNLSASRPQDRQFILSSKKLLLSDSGFYLCAWSHDTIYEQYFGPGTRLTVT.

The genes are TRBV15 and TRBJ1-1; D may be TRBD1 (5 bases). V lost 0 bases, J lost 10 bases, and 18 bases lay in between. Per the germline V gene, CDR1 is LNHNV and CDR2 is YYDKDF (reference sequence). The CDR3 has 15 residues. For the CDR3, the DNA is TGTGCCACCAGCAGAGATTTACCCCCGGGGGTAGGAGCTTTCTTT. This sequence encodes CATSRDLPPGVGAFF.

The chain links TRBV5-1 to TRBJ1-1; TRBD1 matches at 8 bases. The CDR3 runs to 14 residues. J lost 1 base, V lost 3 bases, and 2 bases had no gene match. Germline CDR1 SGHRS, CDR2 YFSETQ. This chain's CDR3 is CASSSGQGNTEAFF. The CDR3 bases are TGCGCCAGCAGCTCCGGACAGGGGAACACTGAAGCTTTCTTT.

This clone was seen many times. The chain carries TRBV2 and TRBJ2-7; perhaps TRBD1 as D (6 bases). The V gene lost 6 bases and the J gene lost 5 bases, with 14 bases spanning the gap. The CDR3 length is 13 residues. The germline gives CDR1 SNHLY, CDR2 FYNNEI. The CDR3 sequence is CASRESQGHEQYF. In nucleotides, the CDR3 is TGTGCCAGCAGAGAATCACAGGGTCACGAGCAGTACTTC.

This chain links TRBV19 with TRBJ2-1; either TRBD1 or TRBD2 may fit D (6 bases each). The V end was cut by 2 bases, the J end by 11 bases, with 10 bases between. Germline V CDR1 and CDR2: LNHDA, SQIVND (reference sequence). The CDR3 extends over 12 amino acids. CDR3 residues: CASSIWRDKQFF. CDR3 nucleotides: TGTGCCAGTAGTATATGGCGGGACAAGCAGTTCTTC.

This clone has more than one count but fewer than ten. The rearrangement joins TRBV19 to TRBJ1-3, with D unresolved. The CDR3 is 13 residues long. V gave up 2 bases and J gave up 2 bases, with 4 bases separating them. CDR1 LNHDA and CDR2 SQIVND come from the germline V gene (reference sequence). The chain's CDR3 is CASSIRAGNTIYF. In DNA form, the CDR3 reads TGTGCCAGTAGTATAAGGGCTGGAAACACCATATATTTT.

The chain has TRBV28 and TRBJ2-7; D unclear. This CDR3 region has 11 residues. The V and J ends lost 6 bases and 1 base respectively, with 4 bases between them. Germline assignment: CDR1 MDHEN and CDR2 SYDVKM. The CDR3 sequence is CASRTSYEQYF. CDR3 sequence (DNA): TGTGCCAGCAGGACTTCCTACGAGCAGTACTTC.

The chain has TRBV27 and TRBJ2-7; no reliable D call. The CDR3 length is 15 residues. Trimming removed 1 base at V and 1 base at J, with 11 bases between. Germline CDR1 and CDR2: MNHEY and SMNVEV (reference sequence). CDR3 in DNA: TGTGCCAGCAGTTTATTGGGTTCTCGTTCCTACGAGCAGTACTTC. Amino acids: CASSLLGSRSYEQYF.

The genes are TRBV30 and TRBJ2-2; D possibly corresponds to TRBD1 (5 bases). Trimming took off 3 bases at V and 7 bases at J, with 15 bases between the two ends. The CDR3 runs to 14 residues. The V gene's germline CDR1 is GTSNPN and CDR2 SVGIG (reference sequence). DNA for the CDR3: TGTGCCTGGAGCCTACCCTCAGGGATCGGGGAGCTGTTTTTT. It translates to CAWSLPSGIGELFF.

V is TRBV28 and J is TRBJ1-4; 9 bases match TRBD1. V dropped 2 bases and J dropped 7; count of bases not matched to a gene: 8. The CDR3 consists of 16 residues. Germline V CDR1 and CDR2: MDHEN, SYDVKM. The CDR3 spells CASSLISGTGTEKLFF. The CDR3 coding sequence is TGTGCCAGCAGTTTAATTTCCGGGACAGGGACTGAAAAACTGTTTTTT.

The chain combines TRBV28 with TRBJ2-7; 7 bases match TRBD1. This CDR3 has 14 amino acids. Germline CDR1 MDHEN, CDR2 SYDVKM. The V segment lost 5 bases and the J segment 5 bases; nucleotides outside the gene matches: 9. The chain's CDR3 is CASSPSGTADEQYF. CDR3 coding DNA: TGTGCCAGCAGTCCCTCCGGGACAGCGGACGAGCAGTACTTC.

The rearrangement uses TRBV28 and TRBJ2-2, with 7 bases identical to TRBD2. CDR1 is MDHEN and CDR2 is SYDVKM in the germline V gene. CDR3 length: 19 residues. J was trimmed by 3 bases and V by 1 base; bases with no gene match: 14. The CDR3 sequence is CASSLSSLWAGAYTGELFF. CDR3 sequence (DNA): TGTGCCAGCAGTTTATCTTCCTTGTGGGCGGGAGCGTACACCGGGGAGCTGTTTTTT.

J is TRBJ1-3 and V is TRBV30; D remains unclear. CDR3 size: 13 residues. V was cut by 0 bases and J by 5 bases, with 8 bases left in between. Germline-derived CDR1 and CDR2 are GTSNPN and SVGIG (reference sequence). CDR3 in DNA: TGTGCCTGGAGTGTAGAACCCCGAAACACCATATATTTT. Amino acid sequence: CAWSVEPRNTIYF.

In nucleotides, the CDR3 is TGTGCCAGCAGCCTGGGGGAACGGGAGGCTGGGGAGACCCAGTACTTC. This sequence encodes CASSLGEREAGETQYF. The chain uses TRBV5-4 and TRBJ2-5; 7 nucleotides match TRBD2. This CDR3 contains 16 residues. The V gene's germline CDR1 is SGHNT and CDR2 YYREEE (reference sequence). J was trimmed by 5 bases and V by 4 bases; bases with no gene match: 14.

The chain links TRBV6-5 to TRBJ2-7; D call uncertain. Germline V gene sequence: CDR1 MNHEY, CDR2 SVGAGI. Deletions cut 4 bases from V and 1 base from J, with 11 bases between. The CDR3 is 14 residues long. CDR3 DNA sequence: TGTGCCAGCAGTTTTGACCGATTGTCCTACGAGCAGTACTTC. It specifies CASSFDRLSYEQYF.